The 4 T cell receptor beta chains in this list originate from one sample, sequenced in a study of T cells in tuberculosis. Using immunoSEQ multiplex PCR, the repertoire was profiled, and TCRdb retains in-frame clones only, with some absent. The sample includes fewer than 35,000 clones, roughly 95% seen only once; the top ten take about 8%. Sequenced sample: PBMCs. The receptors were sampled from a donor aged 10 to 29 with latent tuberculosis or without tuberculosis infection.

The V gene is TRBV6-1, the J gene TRBJ1-1; D remains unclear. The CDR3 consists of 12 residues. The germline V and J ends were trimmed by 4 bases and 4 bases, with 7 bases remaining between them. Germline V gene data show CDR1 as MNHNS and CDR2 as SASEGT. The CDR3 region is CASSGAVTEAFF. The CDR3 nucleotides are TGTGCCAGCAGTGGGGCCGTCACTGAAGCTTTCTTT.

The chain couples TRBV6-5 to TRBJ2-1; D is perhaps TRBD2 (6 bases). V shed 6 bases and J shed 7 bases, with 16 bases lying between them. The CDR3 totals 14 residues. Germline CDR1 and CDR2: MNHEY and SVGAGI. The CDR3 DNA is TGTGCCAGCAGGCTGCTAGGAGGGAAAAATGAGCAGTTCTTC. It specifies CASRLLGGKNEQFF.

The chain carries TRBV9 and TRBJ1-1, with D uncertain. From germline, CDR1 is SGDLS and CDR2 YYNGEE. There are 13 residues in the CDR3. V was cut by 0 bases and J by 6 bases, with 9 bases left in between. CDR3 nucleotide sequence: TGTGCCAGCAGCGTAGATGGAGGCGCTGAAGCTTTCTTT. Translation: CASSVDGGAEAFF.

The chain uses TRBV11-2 and TRBJ2-1; no firm D call. Trimming cost V 3 bases and J 4 bases, with 7 bases left between them. CDR1 is SGHAT, CDR2 FQNNGV, per germline. The CDR3 consists of 13 residues. CDR3 protein: CASSLVRYNEQFF. The CDR3 nucleotides are TGTGCCAGCAGCTTGGTTCGGTACAATGAGCAGTTCTTC.